This T cell receptor beta chain derives from a study of cytomegalovirus exposure and HLA in healthy donors. Study overall: Among about 179 million T cells, an earlier analysis found roughly 120 million unique TCR beta sequences.

Of note for this clone: The antigen remains undetermined.

This CDR3 is 15 amino acids long. From germline, CDR1 is SGDLS and CDR2 YYNGEE. Trimming cost V 4 bases and J 5 bases; bases outside gene matches: 4. PCR employed 60 Vbeta and 13 Jbeta primers. Only in-frame clones appear in the TCRdb table, and some are missing; sequencing was by immunoSEQ multiplex PCR. This sample has about 160,000 clones; roughly four fifths occur once, and the top ten carry about 10%. General study points: Per a prior analysis, the majority of TCR beta V segments were productive roughly 90% or roughly 30% of the time.

The clonotype was recovered from a man aged 45-60 years in good health and CMV-seropositive. The chain carries TRBV9 and TRBJ2-5; 14 nucleotides agree with TRBD2. Sequenced input: PBMCs. CDR3 DNA sequence: TGTGCCAGCAGCCCGGGACTAGCGGGAGTGGAGACCCAGTACTTC. This translates into CASSPGLAGVETQYF.